This TCR beta chain stems from a study of read filtering for tumor transcriptome and immune sequencing (dated by TCRdb to 2020 to 2022). Concerning the study at large: The cohort consisted of about 18 male and over eleven female patients, with a mean age of approximately 70 years and an age range of roughly 45 to 90. By revised international staging, under 10 patients were R-ISS I, 16 were R-ISS II and roughly 7 were R-ISS III. A main aim was a read-filtering strategy for immune repertoire data, specifically whether clonotypes supported by a single read should be removed. TCR repertoires obtained by targeted immune repertoire sequencing and by bulk whole-transcriptome sequencing performed on the same bone marrow samples were compared. Whole-transcriptome libraries were prepared with the TruSeq RNA Access Library Prep Kit after DNase treatment. TCR-region mapped reads per sample ranged from about 3.5 to 11 million with IR-seq versus only about 85 to 1273 with RNA-seq.

The investigation overall reported the following: In IR-seq, single-read clonotypes were 80% to 90% of clonotypes but about 3.5% of total reads; in RNA-seq they were roughly 72% of clonotypes and less than 45% of reads. IR-seq captured clonotypes at much higher depth and more reliably than RNA-seq, and smaller IR-seq throughput sufficed to identify most shared clonotypes. The correlation between IR-seq and RNA-seq shared clonotype proportions was increased by removal of single-read clonotypes. The sorted CD138-negative fraction was a mixed bone marrow immune population, not purified T cells.

Each patient had bone marrow sampled at the time of active disease. Ficoll-Hypaque density gradient centrifugation was used to isolate the bone marrow mononuclear cells. CD138-negative cells were obtained by negative selection after labeling with CD138 magnetic microbeads on a MACS separator, removing myeloma plasma cells. Purity of the isolated cells was checked by flow cytometry on an Attune NxT using CD138 antibodies. Total RNA was extracted with TRIzol reagent and quantified with a NanoDrop spectrophotometer. Paired RNA-seq and IR-seq were performed on each patient's CD138-negative bone marrow sample. TCR libraries were built from about 420 ng RNA with the Immunoverse kit, using molecular barcoded adaptors covering alpha/delta and beta/gamma chains. TCR library preparation used the same RNA that went into transcriptome sequencing. TCR libraries were sequenced on an Illumina HiSeq 4000 with 2 x 150 cycles. In the original analysis: TCR reads were aligned to human V, D, J and C references and assembled into CDR3 clonotypes with MiXCR, including quality filtering and error correction. Clonotype counts and gene usage diversity were analyzed with the tcR package in R. For inspection of raw mapping reads, RNA-seq reads were mapped by STAR aligner version 2.5.3a onto GRCh37 of the human genome. To test how sequencing depth affected the clonotypes detected, IR-seq fastq files were randomly downsampled with Seqtk 1.3. The raw public data were reprocessed by TCRdb itself: fastp quality trimming at Q25, MiXCR clonotype calling, in-frame beta chains only. Each entry merges the rows of one CDR3 protein and shows their most common DNA and genes. The V and J calls, along with clone size, are taken from TCRdb and not from the paper's own processing. The sample table shows tens of thousands of distinct CDR3 sequences, and approximately 19% are seen once. About 14% of the sample lies in the top ten.

Counted from cysteine to phenylalanine, this CDR3 has 15 amino acids. CDR3 DNA only is kept here, 45 bases in frame from base 1. Trimming leaves V shorter by 4 bases and J shorter by 5 bases, with the junction holding 5 bases beyond the gene matches. CDR1 and CDR2 (SGHVS, FQNEAQ) derive from the germline V gene. Comments on this clonotype: What this receptor recognizes is not known. The input lacks base qualities; no much larger clone sits a single base away.

This receptor chain uses TRBV7-8 and TRBJ2-7; 13 middle bases align to TRBD2. The receptor was isolated from a donor aged 40 or over with multiple myeloma. The sequencing input was a population of CD138-negative cells sorted from bone marrow. Per the publication, the cell subset or site label means: bone marrow mononuclear cells depleted of CD138+ plasma/myeloma cells by negative magnetic selection. The DNA reads TGTGCCAGCAGCTGGGGACTAGCGGGGACCAACGAGCAGTACTTC. This yields the protein CASSWGLAGTNEQYF.